This paragraph reports one TCR beta chain. CDR1 and CDR2 (germline): MNHNS, SASEGT. The V gene lost 5 bases and the J gene lost 3 bases, with 13 bases spanning the gap. The CDR3 has 14 residues. The PCR made use of 60 Vbeta and 13 Jbeta primers. TCRdb keeps only in-frame clones here, not all; method: immunoSEQ multiplex PCR. This repertoire shows over 100,000 clones, roughly 83% found once; its top ten account for 2.5% to 3.5%. These data originate in a study of cytomegalovirus exposure and HLA in healthy donors. The overall study: In terms of ancestry, the Caucasian-associated cluster contained roughly 81% of the 350 to 450 genotyped donors.

This TCR came from a woman between 18 and 29 years old in good health and CMV-seropositive. What was sequenced was PBMCs. This rearrangement joins TRBV6-1 to TRBJ1-1, with D possibly TRBD1 on 5 matching bases. Written as DNA, the CDR3 is TGTGCCAGCAGTCACCTCAGGGAAGACACTGAAGCTTTCTTT. It encodes CASSHLREDTEAFF.